This T cell receptor (beta chain) stems from a study of chemoradiotherapy in HPV16-positive cancers. Study information: Candidate HPV-specific T-cell clones and common TCR motifs came from functional assays in a couple of HPV16-positive patients. Study observations and caveats: Non-HPV-specific T cells did not expand in tumors during treatment, whereas candidate HPV-specific clones and E7-related motifs did. Better recurrence-free survival went with HPV-responsive T-cell expansion in HPV16-positive patients.

This CDR3 has 16 amino acids. V lost 0 bases, J lost 1 base, and 12 bases lay in between. Per germline, CDR1 MGHRA and CDR2 YSYEKL. Sequencing used immunoSEQ multiplex PCR; TCRdb keeps in-frame clones, though not all of them. Of 5,800 or so clones in the sample, 90% to 95% were seen once. Note on this clone: Its antigen is unidentified.

V and J are TRBV4-1 and TRBJ2-5; no clear D gene. This receptor was obtained from a human donor with HPV-associated anogenital cancer. The input for sequencing was blood, taken from a patient who underwent chemoradiotherapy. The CDR3 spells CASSQDQVVIQETQYF. For the CDR3, the DNA is TGCGCCAGCAGCCAAGATCAGGTCGTAATCCAAGAGACCCAGTACTTC.